This T cell receptor beta chain was identified in a study of cytomegalovirus exposure and HLA in healthy donors. Across the whole study: The 110 or so validation repertoires were produced on the same platform as the 670 or so repertoires of the first cohort. This was reported in a later analysis. Overall study results and limits: It was confirmed in vitro that three of the CMV-associated chains were specific for CMV antigens. The study flagged about 150 TCR beta chains as cytomegalovirus-associated. A subsequent analysis found that TCR clusters from the first cohort also tended to co-occur in the roughly 120 validation repertoires, with less than 95% of cluster scores above 0.

Measured with immunoSEQ multiplex PCR; TCRdb has only the in-frame clones, and not every one. Of approximately 99,000 clones in the sample, more than 90% were seen once. In this sample, this clone turned up once. The antigen is undetermined. This CDR3 has 15 residues. The ends lost 6 bases at V and 5 bases at J; junction bases unmatched: 7. Germline CDR1 and CDR2: SGHTA and FQGTGA. The origin of this receptor is a woman under 30 in good health and CMV-seronegative. V and J are TRBV7-3 and TRBJ2-5; 12 bases align to TRBD2. Sequencing was carried out using PBMCs. The CDR3 spells CASSPSGGDGETQYF. The CDR3 DNA follows: TGTGCCAGCAGTCCTAGCGGGGGGGACGGGGAGACCCAGTACTTC. Drawing the rest from reference TRBV7-3 and TRBJ2-5, the complete variable domain is GAGVSQTPSNKVTEKGKYVELRCDPISGHTALYWYRQSLGQGPEFLIYFQGTGAADDSGLPNDRFFAVRPEGSVSTLKIQRTERGDSAVYLCASSPSGGDGETQYFGPGTRLLVL.